This TCR beta chain was profiled in a study of molecular identifiers for immune sequencing clone quantification. The CDR3 covers 16 residues. The germline gives CDR1 WNHNN, CDR2 SYGVQD (reference sequence). Trimming removed 3 bases at V and 3 bases at J, with 18 bases between. Source material for naive CD8 libraries was about 19,000 to 1,000,000 sorted cells, with 10%, 30% or 50% RNA. A CD8+CD4-CCR7+CD45RA+ gate was used to sort naive CD8 T cells. Bulk libraries came from a prior protocol with listed TCR primers. MiXCR was run by TCRdb on the PCR reads, yielding one entry per CDR3 protein. This sample has over 65,000 distinct CDR3 sequences, with roughly 25% found just once. Ten or more counts support this clonotype.

V usage is TRBV10-1 and J usage is TRBJ2-7; D is perhaps TRBD1 (6 bases). The sequenced material came from naive CD8+ T cells from blood, with Jurkat cell RNA spiked in. The subset is: FACS-sorted CD8+CD4-CCR7+CD45RA+ naive T cells. This clonotype originated in a human donor in good health. Some libraries in this study had Jurkat cell RNA spiked in. The CDR3 DNA is TGCGCCAGCAGTGAAGAATCCTGTCTGGACAGCTACGAGCAGTACTTC. Encoded protein: CASSEESCLDSYEQYF.